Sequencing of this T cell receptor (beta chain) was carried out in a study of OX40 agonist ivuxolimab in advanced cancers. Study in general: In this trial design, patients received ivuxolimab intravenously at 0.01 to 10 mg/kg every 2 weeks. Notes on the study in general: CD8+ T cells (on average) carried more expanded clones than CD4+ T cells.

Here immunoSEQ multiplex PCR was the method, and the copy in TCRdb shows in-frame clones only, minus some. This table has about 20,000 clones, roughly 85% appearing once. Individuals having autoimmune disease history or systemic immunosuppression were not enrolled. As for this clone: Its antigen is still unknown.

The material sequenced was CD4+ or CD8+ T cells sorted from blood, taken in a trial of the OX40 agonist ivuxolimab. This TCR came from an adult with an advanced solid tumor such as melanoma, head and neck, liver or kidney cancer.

CDR3 nucleotide sequence: TGTGCCAGCAGCGCCGGACAGGGAGCCAACAATGAGCAGTTCTTC. Its translation: CASSAGQGANNEQFF. The chain uses TRBV9 and TRBJ2-1, with 8 bases lining up with TRBD1. Germline V gene lookup returns CDR1 SGDLS and CDR2 YYNGEE. CDR3 length equals 15 residues. The V gene end was trimmed by 3 bases and the J gene end by 5 bases; junction bases not matched to a gene: 7.